The next 20 T cell receptor beta chains were all read from a single sample in a study of blood T cell repertoires in COVID-19 (dated by TCRdb to the early 2020s). Library method: the immunoSEQ multiplex PCR assay. Imported from immuneACCESS, the table was reduced by TCRdb to in-frame sequences with V and J called. These copies leave out some clones; in studies compared against another copy, an unresolved V gene accounts for under half, and the cause of the remainder is not known. This sample is represented by roughly 130,000 clones; roughly 80% of them were singletons. In total, the top ten clones hold roughly an eighth of the sample. The sample taken for sequencing was peripheral blood. All receptors derive from an older woman with acute or convalescent COVID-19.

The V gene is TRBV2, the J gene TRBJ2-1; 10 bases align to TRBD2. CDR1 and CDR2 (germline): SNHLY, FYNNEI. The CDR3 runs to 13 residues. With V trimmed by 8 bases and J by 8 bases, 6 bases remained unmatched. CDR3 nucleotide sequence: TGTGCCAGCTCCACTAGCGGGGTTCATGAGCAGTTCTTC. Protein sequence: CASSTSGVHEQFF. Using reference TRBV2 and TRBJ2-1 for the parts outside the CDR3, the full variable domain is EPEVTQTPSHQVTQMGQEVILRCVPISNHLYFYWYRQILGQKVEFLVSFYNNEISEKSEIFDDQFSVERPDGSNFTLKIRSTKLEDSAMYFCASSTSGVHEQFFGPGTRLTVL.

The chain carries TRBV13 and TRBJ1-1, with 8 nucleotides matching TRBD1. Trimming took 5 bases from V and 9 from J; bases not matched to a gene: 11. Looked up from germline, CDR1 is PRHDT and CDR2 is FYEKMQ (reference sequence). The CDR3 is 14 amino acids. CDR3 region: CASSRDRTTIQAFF. CDR3 coding DNA: TGTGCCAGCAGCCGGGACAGGACTACTATACAAGCTTTCTTT.

The chain is built from TRBV10-3 and TRBJ2-3; 8 bases line up with TRBD1. Germline-derived CDR1 and CDR2 are ENHRY and SYGVKD. The CDR3 length is 18 residues. V shed 3 bases and J 1 base; nucleotides not matched to a gene: 12. For the CDR3, the DNA is TGTGCCATCAGTGATGGGAGGACAGGGAGTAAAGGCACAGATACGCAGTATTTT. It encodes CAISDGRTGSKGTDTQYF.

The J gene is TRBJ2-7, the V gene TRBV7-9, with unresolved D. Trimming pared 3 bases from V and 0 bases from J, leaving 6 bases between. The CDR3 extends over 13 amino acids. Looked up from germline, CDR1 is SEHNR and CDR2 is FQNEAQ (reference sequence). CDR3 in DNA: TGTGCCAGCAGCTTTAGTAGCTCCTACGAGCAGTACGTC. This codes for CASSFSSSYEQYV.

V usage is TRBV7-2 and J usage is TRBJ2-5, with a weak D call TRBD2 (6 bases). This CDR3 is 15 amino acids long. The germline gives CDR1 SGHTA, CDR2 FQGNSA. Trimming removed 2 bases from V and 4 bases from J, with 14 bases in between. The chain's CDR3 is CASSLLRGGGETQYF. The CDR3 nucleotides read TGTGCCAGCAGCTTATTAAGGGGAGGCGGAGAGACCCAGTACTTC.

The chain employs TRBV12-3 or TRBV12-4 and TRBJ2-5, with TRBD2 as a possible D gene (5 bases). This CDR3 region has 12 residues. The V end lost 10 bases, the J end lost 7 bases, and 16 bases lay between the germline ends. The CDR3, as DNA: TGTGCCACCGCGCAGGACTTAGGGACCCAGTACTTC. As protein: CATAQDLGTQYF.

The chain carries TRBV11-2 and TRBJ1-4; 9 bases map to TRBD1. The germline V gene encodes CDR1 SGHAT and CDR2 FQNNGV. V was clipped by 5 bases and J by 11 bases; unmatched bases: 6. The CDR3 is made up of 13 amino acids. This CDR3 is CASSGDREGKLFF. Here the CDR3 DNA reads TGTGCCAGCAGCGGGGACAGGGAAGGGAAACTGTTTTTT.

This chain uses TRBV12-3 or TRBV12-4 with TRBJ1-1; D is ambiguous. The CDR3 sequence is 12 residues long. Trimming took 6 bases from V and 5 from J, leaving 10 bases between them. The chain's CDR3 is CASSPRRTEAFF. DNA for the CDR3: TGTGCCAGCAGCCCCCGGAGGACTGAAGCTTTCTTT.

V and J are TRBV7-9 and TRBJ2-1; weak D call: TRBD2 (7 bases). Germline V gene sequence: CDR1 SEHNR, CDR2 FQNEAQ (reference sequence). The CDR3 covers 15 residues. V gave up 1 base and J gave up 8 bases, with 15 bases separating them. This CDR3 is CASSLVRGPSHEQFF. CDR3 sequence (DNA): TGTGCCAGCAGCTTAGTGCGGGGGCCTTCGCATGAGCAGTTCTTC. The full variable domain, rest sourced from reference TRBV7-9 and TRBJ2-1, is DTGVSQNPRHKITKRGQNVTFRCDPISEHNRLYWYRQTLGQGPEFLTYFQNEAQLEKSRLLSDRFSAERPKGSFSTLEIQRTEQGDSAMYLCASSLVRGPSHEQFFGPGTRLTVL.

This chain links TRBV7-9 with TRBJ1-2; 7 bases are shared with TRBD1. Unmatched junction bases numbered 11, after V lost 4 bases and J lost 6 bases. Germline V lookup: CDR1 SEHNR, CDR2 FQNEAQ (reference sequence). The CDR3 is 15 residues long. The CDR3 bases are TGTGCCAGCAGCTCACAGCGGACAGGTCCACATGGCTACACCTTC. Amino acid sequence: CASSSQRTGPHGYTF.

V is TRBV5-1 and J is TRBJ1-1; 7 bases are a match to TRBD1. J was trimmed by 5 bases and V by 4 bases; bases with no gene match: 8. Germline assignment: CDR1 SGHRS and CDR2 YFSETQ. The CDR3 runs 14 residues. This CDR3 reads CASSLGNRGTEAFF. CDR3 nucleotide sequence: TGCGCCAGCAGCCTAGGAAACAGGGGTACTGAAGCTTTCTTT.

The chain couples TRBV2 to TRBJ1-4, with a weak D call TRBD1 (5 bases). CDR3 length: 14 amino acids. V was shortened by 5 bases and J by 7 bases, with 14 bases between the two germline ends. CDR1 and CDR2 (germline): SNHLY, FYNNEI. The CDR3 reads CASSSQGFGEKLFF. Written as DNA, the CDR3 is TGTGCCAGCAGTTCCCAGGGATTCGGTGAAAAACTGTTTTTT.

The genes are TRBV6-5 and TRBJ2-5, with a weak D call TRBD1 (5 bases). The CDR3 is 13 amino acids. V lost 9 bases and J lost 1, with 12 bases in between. The germline V gene encodes CDR1 MNHEY and CDR2 SVGAGI. Written as DNA, the CDR3 is TGTGCCAGTACCAGGGCCGGCCAAGAGACCCAGTACTTC. Amino acids: CASTRAGQETQYF.

This chain uses TRBV2 with TRBJ1-1; D ambiguous. This CDR3 has 14 amino acids. Germline-derived CDR1 and CDR2 are SNHLY and FYNNEI. V was pared by 0 bases and J by 7 bases, with 12 bases between. The CDR3 DNA is TGTGCCAGCAGTGAAGCGCTTCGGAGGAGTGAAGCTTTCTTT. Its protein is CASSEALRRSEAFF.

The J gene is TRBJ2-5, the V gene TRBV5-4; D not certain. The CDR3 consists of 14 residues. Trimming pared 2 bases from V and 0 bases from J, leaving 8 bases between. Germline loops: CDR1 SGHNT, CDR2 YYREEE (reference sequence). The CDR3 here is CASSLATYQETQYF. The DNA of the CDR3 is TGTGCCAGCAGCTTAGCTACGTACCAAGAGACCCAGTACTTC. Using reference TRBV5-4 and TRBJ2-5 for the parts outside the CDR3, the full variable domain is ETGVTQSPTHLIKTRGQQVTLRCSSQSGHNTVSWYQQALGQGPQFIFQYYREEENGRGNFPPRFSGLQFPNYSSELNVNALELDDSALYLCASSLATYQETQYFGPGTRLLVL.

V usage is TRBV5-1 and J usage is TRBJ2-5; D gene ambiguous. From germline, CDR1 is SGHRS and CDR2 YFSETQ. Trimming cost V 0 bases and J 5 bases, with 8 bases left between them. CDR3 size: 13 residues. The CDR3 sequence is CASSLAGWETQYF. CDR3 in DNA: TGCGCCAGCAGCTTGGCAGGTTGGGAGACCCAGTACTTC.

This clone appeared a single time. The chain carries TRBV21-1 and TRBJ2-3; the D call in the table, TRBD2, was not verified against the DNA. TRBV21-1 is tagged as a pseudogene. The CDR3 has 15 amino acids. The DNA for the CDR3 is TGTGCCAGCCCTGGAAGCGGGGGTAAGAGAGATACGCAGTATTTT. As protein: CASPGSGGKRDTQYF.

This clone was seen only once. This sequence joins TRBV6-5 and TRBJ1-5; D call uncertain. The CDR3 length is 14 residues. CDR1 is MNHEY, CDR2 SVGAGI, per germline. With 4 bases removed from V and 2 bases from J, the gap between germline ends came to 9 bases. Here the CDR3 reads CASSSRQGNQPQHF. Here the CDR3 DNA reads TGTGCCAGCAGTTCCCGACAAGGCAATCAGCCCCAGCATTTT.

The chain combines TRBV18 with TRBJ1-4, with 12 bases matching TRBD1. Unmatched junction bases numbered 14, after V lost 5 bases and J lost 13 bases. This CDR3 is built from 16 residues. Germline lookup yields CDR1 KGHSH and CDR2 LQKENI. CDR3 nucleotides: TGTGCCAGCTCATCTCCCGGGACAGGGGGCCGCGAGGGACTGTTTTTT. Its translation: CASSSPGTGGREGLFF. The whole variable domain, filled in from reference TRBV18 and TRBJ1-4, reads NAGVMQNPRHLVRRRGQEARLRCSPMKGHSHVYWYRQLPEEGLKFMVYLQKENIIDESGMPKERFSAEFPKEGPSILRIQQVVRGDSAAYFCASSSPGTGGREGLFFGSGTQLSVL.

CDR3: CASARQARGSNQPQHF. The CDR3 bases are TGTGCCAGCGCAAGACAGGCTCGAGGTAGCAATCAGCCCCAGCATTTT. This rearrangement joins TRBV27 to TRBJ1-5, with D possibly being TRBD1 (6 bases). This CDR3 has 16 amino acids. From germline, CDR1 is MNHEY and CDR2 SMNVEV (reference sequence). V was trimmed by 8 bases and J by 0 bases, leaving 17 bases between them.